Listed below are T cell receptor beta chains from one sample, sequenced in a study of vaccination and CD4 T cells after COVID-19. Their specific antigens are unknown. TCRdb recomputed calls from the PCR reads with MiXCR, one row per CDR3 protein. The sample holds more than 9,000 distinct CDR3 sequences, about 67% seen once. Sequenced: CD4+ T cells from blood, cultured in vitro. Every receptor here comes from a human donor who had recovered from COVID-19. CDR3s include the opening cysteine and the closing phenylalanine or tryptophan. Not every row has a clone size; where given, it reads once, few, many or a size class.

clone size,V gene,CDR3 protein
NA,TRBV5-1,CASSTGLSGANVLTF
NA,TRBV12-3/TRBV12-4,CASSFPQRVYTDTQYF
few,TRBV27,CASSQWGAQETQYF
NA,TRBV5-5,CASSFLALAFF
NA,TRBV7-8,CASSSTGSSYEQYF
NA,TRBV6-5,CASSYQISGTGDNYGYTF
NA,TRBV2,CASSTGTGDEKLFF
NA,TRBV7-9,CASIPGGGGSAYEQYF
NA,TRBV20-1,CSARGVLWTSGSSAYEQYF
NA,TRBV19,CASSPTWGGDSNQPQHF
NA,TRBV14,CASSQGGAPTIQAFF
large,TRBV6-1,CASSSGEGAQSFF
few,TRBV15,CATSPGRLNNSPLHF
few,TRBV6-4,CASSSGNTGELFF
NA,TRBV7-9,CASSPLAANTGELFF
NA,TRBV7-2,CASSLDQGTTLHF
NA,TRBV20-1,CSARDLNREHYNSPLHF
NA,TRBV7-9,CASSLGTGTSTDTQYF
NA,TRBV7-9,CASSLGQGAYFTETQYF
few,TRBV6-1,CASRGKGNTEAFF
NA,TRBV7-9,CASSFGTGYTETQYF
NA,TRBV7-9,CASSSRDGHQETQYF
NA,TRBV7-9,CASSFGNSYEQYF
NA,TRBV24-1,CATSDAGGYTF
NA,TRBV20-1,CSAENRDSYNSPLHF
NA,TRBV6-1,CASSPIMGGQGGSYEQYF
few,TRBV30,CAWTQGANQPQHF
NA,TRBV7-9,CASSLEGEFSGPPYGYTF
NA,TRBV6-2/TRBV6-3,CASSYSESAHEQYF
few,TRBV19,CASSTGGQSTEAFF
NA,TRBV3-1,CASSQSYVQPQHF
NA,TRBV15,CATSRDDRGRETEAFF
NA,TRBV19,CASSVRGRGAIQPQHF
NA,TRBV6-1,CASGPGGRAYNEQFF
NA,TRBV20-1,CSAYGQAEAFF
NA,TRBV7-2,CASSLEPGETYEQYF
NA,TRBV6-2/TRBV6-3,CASSYSGREAFF
NA,TRBV7-9,CASSFRVSDGYTF
NA,TRBV5-5,CASSPLANYGYTF
few,TRBV20-1,CSARGVGGNTEAFF
NA,TRBV18,CASSPPPGQNYGYTF
NA,TRBV6-2/TRBV6-3,CASSPPADEQFF
NA,TRBV6-2/TRBV6-3,CASRPGQERSYEQYF
few,TRBV12-3/TRBV12-4,CASSFLETEAFF
NA,TRBV29-1,CSVDFGGTEAFF
once,TRBV12-3/TRBV12-4,CASSIGGNEQYF
NA,TRBV28,CASSRWGRFEDEQFF
NA,TRBV10-3,CAISETGQTQETQYF
large,TRBV6-1,CASRDTGGGGTEAFF
NA,TRBV6-5,CASSYEGEQPQHF
few,TRBV6-2/TRBV6-3,CASRLAGGHTDTQYF
few,TRBV20-1,CSASSRAGRYNSPLHF
NA,TRBV20-1,CSASEGGGNYGYTF
few,TRBV20-1,CSARDQTSGSYEQYF